This TCR beta chain was profiled in a study of blood T cell repertoires in COVID-19. Study overall: PBMCs, B-cell-depleted T cells, or T cells were the source of the cDNA or gDNA that made up the material.

The CDR3 has 13 amino acids. Germline V lookup: CDR1 LNHDA, CDR2 SQIVND (reference sequence). V was cut by 9 bases and J by 2 bases, with 11 bases left in between. Authors' data handling: From reference gene primer amplification, estimates of nucleated cell counts were derived. Here immunoSEQ multiplex PCR was the method, and the copy in TCRdb shows in-frame clones only, minus some. That table gives V, J and clone size, and the DNA gave D and trimming. This repertoire shows 220,000 or so clones, over 60% found once; its top ten account for 5.5%. This clonotype was obtained from a woman in her seventies with acute or convalescent COVID-19. The chain recombines TRBV19 with TRBJ1-3; the D gene is possibly TRBD1 (6 bases). Material for sequencing was peripheral blood. CDR3 in DNA: TGTGCCAGCCAGTACAGGGCTGGAAACACCATATATTTT. As protein: CASQYRAGNTIYF.